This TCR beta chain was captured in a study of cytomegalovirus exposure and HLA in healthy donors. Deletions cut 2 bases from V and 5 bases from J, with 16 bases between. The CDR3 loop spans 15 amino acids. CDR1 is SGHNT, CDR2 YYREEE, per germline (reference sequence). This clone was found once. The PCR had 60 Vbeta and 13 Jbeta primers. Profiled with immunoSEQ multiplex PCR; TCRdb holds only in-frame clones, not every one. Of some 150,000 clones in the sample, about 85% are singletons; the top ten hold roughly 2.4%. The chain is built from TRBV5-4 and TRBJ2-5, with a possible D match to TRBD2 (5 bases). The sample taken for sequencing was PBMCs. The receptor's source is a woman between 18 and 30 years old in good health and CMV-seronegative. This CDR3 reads CASSFGEGGWETQYF. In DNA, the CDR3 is TGTGCCAGCAGCTTCGGGGAAGGCGGGTGGGAGACCCAGTACTTC.